A single sample is the source of the 13 T cell receptor beta chains below, sequenced in a study of cytomegalovirus exposure and HLA in healthy donors. The PCR ran on 60 Vbeta and 13 Jbeta primers. TCRdb keeps only in-frame clones here, not all; method: immunoSEQ multiplex PCR. The table lists 100,000 to 150,000 clones, 75% to 90% of them singletons, with about 9.2% in the top ten. The sample comprised PBMCs. These receptors came from a man aged 25-40 years in good health and CMV-seropositive.

As concerns this clone: An end of the junction does not agree with germline; a read error may underlie this. This sequence joins TRBV19 and TRBJ2-7; a weak D match, TRBD2 (6 bases). The CDR3 contains 14 residues. Germline-derived CDR1 and CDR2 are LNHDA and SQIVND (reference sequence). CDR3 in DNA: TGTGCCAGTAGTATAGCGGAGGGCTCCCACGAGCAGTACTTC. Translation: CASSIAEGSHEQYF.

The CDR3 bases are TGTGCCAGCAGCGCTAGCGGGATCCAAGAGACCCAGTACTTC. Amino acid sequence: CASSASGIQETQYF. This chain links TRBV2 with TRBJ2-5; TRBD2 matches at 9 bases. CDR1 is SNHLY and CDR2 is FYNNEI in the germline V gene. V dropped 6 bases and J dropped 1; count of bases not matched to a gene: 3. The CDR3 is 14 amino acids. Supplemented by reference TRBV2 and TRBJ2-5, the full variable domain reads EPEVTQTPSHQVTQMGQEVILRCVPISNHLYFYWYRQILGQKVEFLVSFYNNEISEKSEIFDDQFSVERPDGSNFTLKIRSTKLEDSAMYFCASSASGIQETQYFGPGTRLLVL.

This clone was detected only a few times. CDR3 protein: CASSARAGAVGNTIYF. The CDR3 DNA sequence: TGTGCCAGCAGCGCCCGGGCAGGGGCAGTCGGAAACACCATATATTTT. V usage is TRBV7-8 and J usage is TRBJ1-3; D is possibly TRBD1 (6 bases). Germline assignment: CDR1 SGHVS and CDR2 FQNEAQ. The length of the CDR3 is 16 residues. Trimming stripped 5 bases from V and 4 bases from J, with 18 bases between.

The V and J genes are TRBV5-4 and TRBJ2-6; 9 positions agree with TRBD1. The junction had 9 bases not matched to a gene; V was cut back by 4 bases and J by 7 bases. CDR3 length: 16 amino acids. CDR1 and CDR2 from the germline V gene are SGHNT and YYREEE (reference sequence). CDR3 sequence (DNA): TGTGCCAGCAGCCCCAGGACAGGGGACGCCGCCAACGTCCTGACTTTC. Protein sequence: CASSPRTGDAANVLTF.

The genes are TRBV7-8 and TRBJ1-5; 7 bases fit TRBD1. The CDR3 runs to 14 residues. Germline V gene lookup returns CDR1 SGHVS and CDR2 FQNEAQ. Unmatched junction bases numbered 4, after V lost 5 bases and J lost 3 bases. The CDR3 reads CASSEDRVNQPQHF. CDR3 DNA sequence: TGTGCCAGCAGCGAAGACAGGGTCAATCAGCCCCAGCATTTT.

The chain carries TRBV10-3 and TRBJ2-2; D is ambiguous. This CDR3 comprises 14 residues. V was shortened by 4 bases and J by 1 base, with 7 bases between the two germline ends. From germline, CDR1 is ENHRY and CDR2 SYGVKD. The CDR3, as DNA: TGTGCCATCAGTGGAGCCGGGAACACCGGGGAGCTGTTTTTT. This encodes CAISGAGNTGELFF.

This chain connects TRBV7-6 to TRBJ2-5; a possible D gene is TRBD2 (5 bases). The CDR3 has 14 amino acids. CDR1 is SGHVS, CDR2 FNYEAQ, per germline. V lost 5 bases and J lost 5, with 15 bases in between. CDR3 region: CASSPRAPPETQYF. The CDR3 DNA reads as TGTGCCAGCAGCCCGCGGGCCCCACCGGAGACCCAGTACTTC.

CDR3: CASSLTGGYIGGYTF. The CDR3 DNA is TGCGCCAGCAGCTTGACAGGGGGCTACATTGGTGGCTACACCTTC. V is TRBV5-1 and J is TRBJ1-2; 9 bases are a match to TRBD1. Unmatched junction bases numbered 8, after V lost 1 base and J lost 7 bases. CDR1 is SGHRS, CDR2 YFSETQ, per germline. The CDR3 extends over 15 amino acids.

The V call is TRBV6-5, the J call TRBJ1-1; no clear D gene. Between the trimmed V and J ends, which lost 0 bases and 2 bases, there was a span of 13 bases. CDR1 and CDR2 (germline): MNHEY, SVGAGI. CDR3 length equals 16 residues. The CDR3 nucleotides are TGTGCCAGCAGTTACTCGGCAAGGAGCGGAAACACTGAAGCTTTCTTT. Translated, it gives CASSYSARSGNTEAFF.

The chain has TRBV11-2 and TRBJ1-2; the D gene is possibly TRBD1 (5 bases). Between the trimmed V and J ends, which lost 5 bases and 3 bases, there was a span of 13 bases. The germline V gene encodes CDR1 SGHAT and CDR2 FQNNGV. The CDR3 spans 14 residues. The chain's CDR3 is CASSPEGDYYGYTF. The DNA for the CDR3 is TGTGCCAGCAGCCCGGAAGGGGACTACTATGGCTACACCTTC.

The chain joins TRBV9 to TRBJ1-2; D possibly corresponds to TRBD1 (6 bases). This CDR3 has 12 residues. V was clipped by 7 bases and J by 5 bases, with 12 bases between them. Germline V lookup: CDR1 SGDLS, CDR2 YYNGEE. Written as DNA, the CDR3 is TGTGCCAGCGGCCAACAGGGATATGGCTACACCTTC. It is translated as CASGQQGYGYTF.

This clone was found once. This chain connects TRBV5-6 to TRBJ2-3; no firm D call. V lost 5 bases and J 2 bases, leaving 12 bases between the germline ends. The CDR3 has 14 residues. Germline V gene lookup returns CDR1 SGHDT and CDR2 YYEEEE. The CDR3 loop reads CASRTDIYTDTQYF. The DNA for the CDR3 is TGTGCCAGCAGAACCGACATCTACACAGATACGCAGTATTTT.

This chain links TRBV6-5 with TRBJ2-6; D is unresolved. The V and J ends lost 8 bases and 1 base respectively, with 9 bases between them. CDR1 is MNHEY, CDR2 SVGAGI, per germline. The CDR3 length is 14 residues. The CDR3 coding sequence is TGTGCCAGCCGAAAAACATCTGGGGCCAACGTCCTGACTTTC. It specifies CASRKTSGANVLTF.